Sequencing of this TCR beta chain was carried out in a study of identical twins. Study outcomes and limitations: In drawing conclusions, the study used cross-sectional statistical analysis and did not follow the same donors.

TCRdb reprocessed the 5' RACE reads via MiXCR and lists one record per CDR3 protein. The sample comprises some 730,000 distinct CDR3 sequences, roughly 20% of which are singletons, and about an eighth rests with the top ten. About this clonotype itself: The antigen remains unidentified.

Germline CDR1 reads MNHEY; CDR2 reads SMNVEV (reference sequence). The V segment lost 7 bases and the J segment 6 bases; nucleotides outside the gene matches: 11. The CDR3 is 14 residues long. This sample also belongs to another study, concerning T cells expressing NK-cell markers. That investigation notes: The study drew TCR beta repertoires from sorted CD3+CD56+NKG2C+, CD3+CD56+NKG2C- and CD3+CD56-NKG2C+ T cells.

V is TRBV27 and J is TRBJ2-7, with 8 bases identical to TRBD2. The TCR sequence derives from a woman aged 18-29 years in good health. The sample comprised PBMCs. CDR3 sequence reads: CASTGRGAIREQYF. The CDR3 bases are TGTGCCAGCACGGGGCGGGGGGCCATACGCGAGCAGTACTTC.